This T cell receptor beta chain was captured in a study of blood T cell repertoires in COVID-19. Germline-derived CDR1 and CDR2 are SNHLY and FYNNEI. The length of the CDR3 is 16 residues. V shed 4 bases and J shed 6 bases, with 22 bases lying between them. Repertoires were generated with immunoSEQ multiplex PCR, while TCRdb's copy carries only in-frame clones and drops some. The table lists 250,000 to 400,000 clones, 80% to 90% of them singletons. Self-reported history from a screening survey and questionnaire set each donor's cohort. The TCR sequence derives from a woman in her twenties or thirties who had recovered from COVID-19. The sequencing input was PBMCs or T cells enriched from blood (not recorded which). V usage is TRBV2 and J usage is TRBJ2-7; a weak D match, TRBD1 (5 bases). CDR3 sequence reads: CASSVGRKQDIAEQYF. As DNA, the CDR3 is TGTGCCAGCAGTGTGGGGCGGAAACAGGACATAGCCGAGCAGTACTTC.